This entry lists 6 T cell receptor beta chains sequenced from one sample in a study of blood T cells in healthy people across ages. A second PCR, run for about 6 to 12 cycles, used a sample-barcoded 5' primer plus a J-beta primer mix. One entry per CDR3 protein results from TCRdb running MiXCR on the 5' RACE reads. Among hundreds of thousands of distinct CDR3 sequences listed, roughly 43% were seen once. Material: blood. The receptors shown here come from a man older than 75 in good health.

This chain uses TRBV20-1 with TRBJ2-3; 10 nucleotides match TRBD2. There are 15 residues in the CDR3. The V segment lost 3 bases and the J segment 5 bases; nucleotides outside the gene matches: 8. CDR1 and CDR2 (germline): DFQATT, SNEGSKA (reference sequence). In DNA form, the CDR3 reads TGCAGTGCTAGGGACCTAGCGGGGGCCGGAGATACGCAGTATTTT. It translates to CSARDLAGAGDTQYF.

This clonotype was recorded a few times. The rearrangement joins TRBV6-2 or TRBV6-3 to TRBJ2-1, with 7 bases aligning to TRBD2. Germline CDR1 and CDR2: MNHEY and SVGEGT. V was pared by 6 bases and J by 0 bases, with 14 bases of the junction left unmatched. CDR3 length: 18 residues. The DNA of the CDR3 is TGTGCCAGCAGGCGTCCCATTTCGGAGCGGGACTCCTACAATGAGCAGTTCTTC. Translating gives CASRRPISERDSYNEQFF.

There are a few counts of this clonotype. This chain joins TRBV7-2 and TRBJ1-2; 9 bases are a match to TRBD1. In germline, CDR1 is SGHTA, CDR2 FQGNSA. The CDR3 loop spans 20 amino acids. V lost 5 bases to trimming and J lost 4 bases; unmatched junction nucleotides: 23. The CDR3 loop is CASSPRSPPGQGSLGYGYTF. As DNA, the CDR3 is TGTGCCAGCAGCCCGAGGAGCCCCCCGGGACAGGGATCCCTAGGCTATGGCTACACCTTC. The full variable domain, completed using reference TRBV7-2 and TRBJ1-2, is GAGVSQSPSNKVTEKGKDVELRCDPISGHTALYWYRQSLGQGLEFLIYFQGNSAPDKSGLPSDRFSAERTGGSVSTLTIQRTQQEDSAVYLCASSPRSPPGQGSLGYGYTFGSGTRLTVV.

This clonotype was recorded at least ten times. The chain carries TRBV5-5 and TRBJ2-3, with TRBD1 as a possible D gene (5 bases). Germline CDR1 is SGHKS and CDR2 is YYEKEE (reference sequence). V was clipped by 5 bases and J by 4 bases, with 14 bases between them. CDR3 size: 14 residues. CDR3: CASRLNSGSDTQYF. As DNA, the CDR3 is TGTGCCAGCAGGTTAAACTCAGGGTCAGATACGCAGTATTTT.

The CDR3 nucleotides read TGCAGCGTTGGTCGGACAGGGAGTTGGGGCGAGCAGTACTTC. This codes for CSVGRTGSWGEQYF. The chain has TRBV29-1 and TRBJ2-7, with 8 bases aligning to TRBD1. V lost 4 bases, J lost 6 bases, and 11 bases stayed unmatched. The CDR3 covers 14 residues. Germline V lookup: CDR1 SQVTM, CDR2 ANQGSEA.

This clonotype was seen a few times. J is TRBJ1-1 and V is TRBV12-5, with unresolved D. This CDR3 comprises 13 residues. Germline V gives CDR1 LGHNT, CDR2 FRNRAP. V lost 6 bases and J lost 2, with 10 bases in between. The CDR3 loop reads CASGLTSNTEAFF. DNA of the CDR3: TGTGCTAGTGGCCTCACAAGCAACACTGAAGCTTTCTTT. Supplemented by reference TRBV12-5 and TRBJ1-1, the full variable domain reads DARVTQTPRHKVTEMGQEVTMRCQPILGHNTVFWYRQTMMQGLELLAYFRNRAPLDDSGMPKDRFSAEMPDATLATLKIQPSEPRDSAVYFCASGLTSNTEAFFGQGTRLTVV.